These T cell receptor beta chains were read from a single sample in a study of molecular identifiers for immune sequencing clone quantification. From the PCR reads, TCRdb called clonotypes with MiXCR, one entry per CDR3 protein. Of 490,000 or so distinct CDR3 sequences in the sample, under 30% are singletons; the top ten hold roughly 0.79%. The sample was naive CD8+ T cells from blood, with Jurkat cell RNA spiked in. The receptor set was obtained from a human donor in good health. Some libraries in this study had Jurkat cell RNA spiked in. CDR3s include the opening cysteine and the closing phenylalanine or tryptophan. The D gene is left open where the match is weak. Size tells how often a clone was seen (once, few, many) or the class of an expanded clone, and some rows leave it out.

clone_size,j_call,d_call,v_call,cdr3_nt,cdr3_aa
few,TRBJ2-7,TRBD2,TRBV27,TGTGCCAGCAGTTTAGGAGCGGGAGGGAAGGAGCAGTACTTC,CASSLGAGGKEQYF
many,TRBJ1-6,.,TRBV12-3/TRBV12-4,TGTGCCAGCACGGACACAAGCTCCTATAATTCACCCCTCCACTTT,CASTDTSSYNSPLHF
.,TRBJ2-7,.,TRBV11-2,TGTGCCAGCAGCCTCCTGGCTCGTGGGAAGCGCGACGAGCAGTACTTC,CASSLLARGKRDEQYF
many,TRBJ1-5,.,TRBV6-5,TGTGCCAGCAGTTACTCTCAATATAGCAATCAGCCCCAGCATTTT,CASSYSQYSNQPQHF
many,TRBJ2-3,TRBD2,TRBV7-9,TGTGCCAGTGCCTCGACTAGCGGCCACACAGATACGCAGTATTTT,CASASTSGHTDTQYF
many,TRBJ2-3,.,TRBV10-3,TGTGCCATCAGTGGGGACACCGATAGCACAGATACGCAGTATTTT,CAISGDTDSTDTQYF
few,TRBJ2-5,.,TRBV6-6,TGTGCCAGCAGTTACTCTGTCTCGGGGCAAGAGACCCAGTACTTC,CASSYSVSGQETQYF
many,TRBJ1-4,.,TRBV15,TGTGCCACCAGAGGTGGGGGGGCAGCAACTAATGAAAAACTGTTTTTT,CATRGGGAATNEKLFF
.,TRBJ2-2,.,TRBV9,TGTGCCCGCAGCGCTACGGGGCAGGGTGACACCGGGGAGCTGTTTTTT,CARSATGQGDTGELFF
.,TRBJ1-2,.,TRBV4-1,TGCGCCAGCAGCCAAGTCGGGGGATTCTATGGCTACACCTTC,CASSQVGGFYGYTF
few,TRBJ2-3,TRBD2,TRBV20-1,TGCAGTGCTCCTGACGACCTAGCGGGATACACAGATACGCAGTATTTT,CSAPDDLAGYTDTQYF
few,TRBJ1-5,.,TRBV12-5,TGTGCTAGTGGTGGCGGACTATTACAGCCCCAGCATTTT,CASGGGLLQPQHF
many,TRBJ2-1,.,TRBV19,TGTGCCAGTAGTACAAACGGGGGTTACAATGAGCAGTTCTTC,CASSTNGGYNEQFF
.,TRBJ2-3,.,TRBV21-1,TGTGCCAGCAGCAAACTGAGGGCGGCAGGCACAGATACGCAGTATTTT,CASSKLRAAGTDTQYF
few,TRBJ2-7,.,TRBV27,TGTGCCAGCACCCCGGGCCCCCTCTACGAGCAGTACTTC,CASTPGPLYEQYF
.,TRBJ2-7,.,TRBV10-2,TGCGCCAGCAGTGAAACGGCCGGCCCCTACGAGCAGTACTTC,CASSETAGPYEQYF
few,TRBJ2-7,.,TRBV7-3,TGTGCCAGCAGCTTATCAATGACAGGATCCGAGCAGTACTTC,CASSLSMTGSEQYF
.,TRBJ2-2,TRBD1,TRBV12-3/TRBV12-4,TGTGCCAGCCAAGGACAGGGGATTTACACCGGGGAGCTGTTTTTT,CASQGQGIYTGELFF
.,TRBJ2-5,TRBD1,TRBV4-1,TGCGCCAGCAGCCAAGATGGGGGACAGCAAGAGACCCAGTACTTC,CASSQDGGQQETQYF
many,TRBJ2-3,.,TRBV4-3,TGCGCCAGCAGCCAGAGTTCTAGCACAGATACGCAGTATTTT,CASSQSSSTDTQYF
few,TRBJ2-1,TRBD2,TRBV5-3,TGTGCCAGCGGGACTAGCGGGGCGGAGTTCTTC,CASGTSGAEFF
many,TRBJ2-7,.,TRBV13,TGTGCCAGCAGCTTAGTACGGGGAGGCGAGCAGTACTTC,CASSLVRGGEQYF
.,TRBJ2-7,.,TRBV9,TGTGCCAGCAGCTCCCGCGGGACAGACGAGCAGTACTTC,CASSSRGTDEQYF
.,TRBJ2-5,.,TRBV6-2/TRBV6-3,TGTGCCAGCACCGAGAGGCTAAACCAAGAGACCCAGTACTTC,CASTERLNQETQYF
.,TRBJ2-5,TRBD2,TRBV4-1,TGCGCCAGCAGCTCGGCAGCGGGGGGGCTAGAGACCCAGTACTTC,CASSSAAGGLETQYF
.,TRBJ1-2,TRBD1,TRBV20-1,TGCAGTGCACATGCCGGCAGGACAGGACCTAACTATGGCTACACCTTC,CSAHAGRTGPNYGYTF
many,TRBJ2-7,.,TRBV6-5,TGTGCCAGCAGCCGCCGGGACGAGCAGTACTTC,CASSRRDEQYF
.,TRBJ2-7,.,TRBV6-5,TGTGCCAGCAGTGGCGGGGACAGATCCTACGAGCAGTACTTC,CASSGGDRSYEQYF